This T cell receptor beta chain was captured by sequencing in a study of cytomegalovirus exposure and HLA in healthy donors. This CDR3 is 13 amino acids long. Trimming shortened V by 4 bases and J by 2 bases, and 10 bases separated the two germline ends. CDR1 is SQVTM, CDR2 ANQGSEA, per germline. The study ran its PCR with 60 Vbeta and 13 Jbeta primers. Produced via immunoSEQ multiplex PCR; TCRdb's table is partial and in-frame only. The repertoire holds over 110,000 clones, with more than 75% as singletons. This clone has only one observation. The antigen remains unidentified. The study's findings and limits: Certain indistinguishable V segments, among them TRBV6-2 and TRBV6-3, were excluded. Trimming of TCR beta V- and J-genes showed a link, identified in a later analysis, to a missense DCLRE1C variant.

The receptor's source is a female donor in good health and CMV-seronegative. The rearrangement joins TRBV29-1 to TRBJ2-3; D unresolved. The sample taken for sequencing was PBMCs. The CDR3: CSVASRHTDTQYF. DNA for the CDR3: TGCAGCGTTGCTTCCAGGCACACAGATACGCAGTATTTT.